This paragraph reports one TCR beta chain. No cognate antigen has been identified for it. The input lacks base qualities; no much larger clone sits a single base away. CDR1 and CDR2 are drawn from the germline V gene: SGHRS, YFSETQ. The germline ends are 16 bases apart after V is trimmed by 2 bases and J by 0 bases. The CDR3, cysteine through phenylalanine, is 17 amino acids long. The kept DNA is CDR3 alone, 51 bases in frame from the first base. The sample belongs to a study of cytomegalovirus exposure and HLA in healthy donors (dated by TCRdb to about 2017). A note on the overall study: In an earlier analysis of approximately 500 of the donors, roughly 300 Gb of sequence data and 117 million unique TCR beta sequences from about 179 million T cells were reported. Donor age, sex, ethnicity and CMV serostatus were compiled together with the repertoire data. An early release that covered several hundred HLA-typed donors contained approximately 300 gigabases of sequencing data and 80 million or so unique TCR sequences. A separate validation cohort of roughly 110 different subjects was used in addition to the approximately 610-subject first cohort. To predict cytomegalovirus infection status, the study combined high-throughput TCR immunosequencing, statistical association of individual TCRs with disease status, and machine learning. The study used immunosequencing to profile the T cell repertoires of approximately 690 subjects and linked those repertoires to cytomegalovirus serostatus. Genome-wide SNP genotypes for about 65% of the 666 donors were used in a later genetic analysis, which treated that subset as a discovery cohort. On average, around 240,000 unique TCR beta nucleotide sequences were sequenced per donor among a few hundred genotyped donors of the cohort, with 15% to 20% of those sequences being non-productive. The number of donors typed differed by locus, with about 629-630 for A, B, C, DRB1 and DQB1, around 560 for DQA1, some 570 for DPA1, and 400 to 490 for DPB1. Class I and class II HLA loci were covered by the typing at four-digit resolution. Every discovery cohort repertoire had been produced on one sequencing platform. The later analysis used no new phenotypic data to find candidate immune exposures, relying instead on TCR beta sequences and their occurrence across donors. The genetic ancestry cluster associated with self-reported Caucasian donors included approximately 85% of the approximately 430 genotyped donors. About five DR-DQ haplotypes were treated as single units for association and clustering because of strong linkage in the cohort. In a later analysis, previously published TCR beta repertoires from 550 to 750 donors were re-analyzed and high-resolution HLA genotyping was added so that TCR occurrence patterns could be studied. In an earlier analysis of 550 to 700 of the donors, high-throughput TCR beta sequencing was used to judge whether each TCR beta V gene segment behaved as functional or pseudogenic. The study aimed to test whether cataloging public T cell receptors could reveal signatures of past pathogen exposure. What the work shows at the level of the full study, not this receptor alone: In a later analysis, HLA-associated TCR beta chains were found to be more clonally expanded and to have lower generation probabilities than equally common non-associated chains. According to the authors, the approach could potentially be generalized to other disease states and immunological phenotypes. Several of the top co-occurrence clusters appeared to be linked to parvovirus B19, influenza, CMV and Epstein-Barr virus, according to a later analysis. In vitro tests confirmed that a few of the cytomegalovirus-associated TCR beta chains recognize cytomegalovirus antigens. The presence/absence analyses assumed that sequencing depth was roughly uniform across donors, and that assumption may not be true. A group of highly shared sequence variants was considered likely to be a technical artifact of the sequencing pipeline. According to a later analysis, most CMV-associated TCR beta chains appeared to be HLA-restricted, and the HLA associations seemed to be driven largely by CMV exposure. According to a later analysis, TCR association rates differed among HLA loci, with DRB1 alleles showing the most associated TCRs and HLA-C alleles showing the fewest. The study listed 150 to 200 TCR beta chains as associated with cytomegalovirus. Because HLA typing was unavailable for some donors at each locus, only the typed subset was used in association tests. Linkage disequilibrium might explain the correlated functional status among segregating V segments, but an unknown experimental factor could not be ruled out. For the cohort, immune exposure information was limited to CMV serostatus. In an earlier analysis of 587 of the donors, most TCR beta V segments were observed in productive rearrangements about 87% or about 30% of the time, broadly matching IMGT annotations. This cohort had only TCR beta chains sequenced, and the lack of alpha or paired-chain data limited which features could be detected. V-gene and J-gene trimming of TCR beta chains was associated with a missense DCLRE1C variant in a later genetic analysis, and the association was replicated in an independent cohort. A further reported finding was that TCR beta sequences accurately predicted the HLA-A and HLA-B alleles for most subjects in the first cohort. Because the 87-base-pair reads could not distinguish some IMGT-functional V segments, including TRBV6-2 and TRBV6-3, those segments were excluded. The classifier was reported to diagnose cytomegalovirus status with high specificity and sensitivity in both the original cohort and the validation cohort. Most TCR sequences were seen in very few donors, while some public TCRs were found in many individuals. The earlier analysis of approximately 540 of the donors excluded about 16 rarely observed V segments, including chromosome 9 orphons, because counts were too low. In a later genetic analysis, fewer N-insertions in productive TCRs were reported among donors in an Asian-associated ancestry cluster than the roughly 700-donor mean. Specific HLA alleles were associated with over 15,000 TCR beta sequences at a false discovery rate of 0.05 in a later analysis. Strong co-occurrence of HLA alleles, especially DR and DQ, made assigning TCR associations to individual alleles difficult.

Library construction relied on the immunoSEQ multiplex PCR assay. The multiplex PCR relied on a mix of 60 forward primers for TCR Vbeta segments and 13 reverse primers for TCR Jbeta segments. The CDR3 region of rearranged TCR beta genes was amplified from genomic DNA by a multiplex PCR assay. The amplified TCR beta libraries were sequenced on the Illumina HiSeq System as 87-base-pair reads. On the authors' methods: Across the roughly 670 repertoires, a later analysis counted 60 million to 90 million unique TCR beta chains, roughly 11 million of which were shared by at least two donors. Raw reads were error-corrected and collapsed into unique sequences with a nearest-neighbor algorithm that merged closely related sequences to remove PCR and sequencing errors. V, D and J gene segments were assigned by aligning CDR3 sequences to IMGT reference sequences. Each retained sequence needed at least a six-nucleotide match to both a V gene segment and a J gene segment. Rearrangements were called productive when the CDR3 lacked stop codons and stayed in frame with V and J; all others were non-productive. CDR3 was defined according to IMGT convention as the region running from the second conserved V-encoded cysteine to the conserved J-encoded phenylalanine. Sequences without an unambiguous match to a single V gene segment were excluded from the earlier analysis of 500 to 700 of the donors. An earlier analysis of several hundred of the donors called V segments functional above 56.7% productive rearrangements and segregating when the between-donor standard deviation exceeded 5%. A statistical classification framework was built for diagnosing cytomegalovirus status from the catalog of TCR beta chain sequences. V and J gene assignment, in a later analysis, came from comparing TCR nucleotide sequences with IMGT/GENE-DB human TR gene sequences. In a later analysis, CDR3 sequences and most-parsimonious VDJ recombination scenarios were assigned using the TCRdist pipeline. A later analysis defined each TCR beta chain by its CDR3 amino acid sequence plus V-gene family, and excluded reads lacking a unique V-gene family. A later analysis removed several hundred highly shared, low-generation-probability nucleotide sequences to deal with suspected cross-contamination and a sequencing artifact. In a later analysis, a clonal expansion index for each public chain was calculated from normalized within-repertoire ranks of inferred template counts. A later analysis computed generation probabilities with a VDJ recombination model fitted to out-of-frame rearrangements, and checked the results against IGoR. Hypergeometric tests were used in a later analysis to score TCR-TCR, TCR-HLA and TCR-CMV co-occurrence, with a repertoire-size bias correction applied to the TCR pairs. False discovery rates were estimated in a later analysis by permuting HLA or CMV assignments 20 times. In a later analysis, co-occurring TCRs were grouped using DBSCAN, with TCRdist sequence similarity added in when clustering inside HLA-allele-positive subsets. For co-occurrence clustering, repertoires with fewer than 30,000 or more than 120,000 public chains were excluded, along with 4 to 6 repertoires with anomalous nucleotide sharing. TCRdb took this table from immuneACCESS and kept in-frame rearrangements with V and J called. Such tables lack part of the clones; where checked against another copy, unresolved V genes explain under half of the gap, and the rest is unexplained. The V and J calls and clone size were taken over from that table, and D and trimming were inferred from the DNA. The sample records 65,000 to 100,000 clones, 60% to 80% of which are singletons. Of the sample, 4.5% to 7% is held by the ten largest clones.

The cohort comprised some 680 healthy bone marrow donors. Cohort members were all nominally healthy when sampled, although unrecorded immune exposures were likely present. The donor was CMV seronegative and belonged to the group of roughly 330 seronegative cohort members. Each donor provided a peripheral blood sample, and peripheral blood mononuclear cells were used for TCR beta sequencing. Genomic DNA extraction from the blood cell samples was performed with the Qiagen DNeasy Blood Extraction Kit. The sample was PBMCs. The TCR originated in a female donor in good health and CMV-seronegative. This chain joins TRBV5-1 to TRBJ2-3; the D gene is perhaps TRBD2, from 5 matching bases. The DNA sequence is given as TGCGCCAGCAGCTTTTCCTCACTAGACCAAAGCACAGATACGCAGTATTTT. This encodes CASSFSSLDQSTDTQYF.